A single sample is the source of the 17 T cell receptor beta chains below, sequenced in a study of T cells after yellow fever vaccination. A single record per CDR3 protein comes from TCRdb applying MiXCR to the 5' RACE reads. This sample has about 99,000 distinct CDR3 sequences, with around 5.5% found just once. The material sequenced was CD8+ T cells sorted from PBMCs, taken 10 days after the yellow fever booster vaccination. The receptors were sampled from a man aged 18 to 29 who received the YFV17D yellow fever vaccine.

This clonotype appeared many times. The chain joins TRBV5-4 to TRBJ2-5; D might be TRBD1 or TRBD2, each matching 5 bases. CDR3 length: 14 amino acids. V dropped 0 bases and J dropped 4 bases, with 10 bases sitting between them. Germline V CDR1 and CDR2: SGHNT, YYREEE (reference sequence). The CDR3 protein is CASSLGGIRETQYF. The CDR3 DNA reads TGTGCCAGCAGCTTGGGGGGGATTCGAGAGACCCAGTACTTC.

The rearrangement links TRBV20-1 to TRBJ2-7, with D possibly TRBD2 on 5 matching bases. Germline CDR1 reads DFQATT; CDR2 reads SNEGSKA (reference sequence). The CDR3 is 16 amino acids. Trimming took off 0 bases at V and 0 bases at J, with 15 bases between the two ends. The CDR3 DNA follows: TGCAGTGCTAGAGATCTCGGCGGGTCCAGCTCCTACGAGCAGTACGTC. Translated: CSARDLGGSSSYEQYV.

There are a few counts of this clonotype. This sequence joins TRBV20-1 and TRBJ1-1; D possibly corresponds to TRBD1 (6 bases). Germline loops: CDR1 DFQATT, CDR2 SNEGSKA (reference sequence). Trimming shortened V by 5 bases and J by 1 base, and 17 bases separated the two germline ends. This CDR3 spans 15 amino acids. The CDR3 DNA follows: TGCAGTGCTTGGTCCTCGGGACACCCGAACACTGAAGCTTTCTTT. Its protein is CSAWSSGHPNTEAFF.

In its sample, this clonotype was seen many times. The V and J genes are TRBV4-1 and TRBJ2-2, with 8 bases aligning to TRBD1. The germline V gene has CDR1 MGHRA and CDR2 YSYEKL. V trimming: 4 bases; J trimming: 2 bases; junction bases outside the gene matches: 3. The CDR3 runs to 15 residues. CDR3 residues: CASSLGTGNTGELFF. For the CDR3, the DNA is TGCGCCAGCAGCCTGGGGACAGGAAACACCGGGGAGCTGTTTTTT.

This clonotype has more than one count but fewer than ten. Here the CDR3 DNA reads TGTGCCAGCAGCCAGCCCAGGGATACACCTAACACCGGGGAGCTGTTTTTT. Amino acids: CASSQPRDTPNTGELFF. The chain joins TRBV7-2 to TRBJ2-2, with D perhaps TRBD1 (5 bases). The CDR3 is 17 residues long. V shed 5 bases and J shed 2 bases, with 18 bases lying between them. The germline CDR1 and CDR2 sequences are SGHTA and FQGNSA.

This chain links TRBV5-1 with TRBJ2-6; 11 nucleotides agree with TRBD2. CDR3 length: 19 amino acids. The germline gives CDR1 SGHRS, CDR2 YFSETQ. V shed 0 bases and J 0 bases; nucleotides not matched to a gene: 5. The CDR3 reads CASSLALAGGFSGANVLTF. In DNA, the CDR3 is TGCGCCAGCAGCTTGGCCCTAGCGGGGGGATTCTCTGGGGCCAACGTCCTGACTTTC.

This clonotype was found many times. A read error may account for a junction end that differs from germline. The chain recombines TRBV7-7 with TRBJ2-5, with D possibly matching TRBD1 (5 bases). The CDR3 spans 15 residues. Germline V gives CDR1 SSHAT, CDR2 FNYEAQ (reference sequence). The CDR3 sequence: CASSLRGLGQETQYF. DNA for the CDR3: TGTGCTAGCAGCTTAAGGGGTCTCGGCCAAGAGACCCAGTACTTC. Filled out from reference TRBV7-7 and TRBJ2-5, the complete variable domain reads GAGVSQSPRYKVTKRGQDVTLRCDPISSHATLYWYQQALGQGPEFLTYFNYEAQPDKSGLPSDRFSAERPEGSISTLTIQRTEQRDSAMYRCASSLRGLGQETQYFGPGTRLLVL.

This clonotype showed up just a few times. The V call is TRBV7-8, the J call TRBJ1-2; 9 bases align to TRBD1. This CDR3 has 20 residues. With V trimmed by 1 base and J by 1 base, 16 bases remained unmatched. Germline CDR1 is SGHVS and CDR2 is FQNEAQ. CDR3 sequence reads: CASSLEPTGTGFYLNYGYTF. The CDR3 coding sequence is TGTGCCAGCAGCTTAGAGCCAACCGGGACAGGGTTTTATCTTAACTATGGCTACACCTTC.

The chain recombines TRBV6-6 with TRBJ1-1; D gene ambiguous. Deletions cut 4 bases from V and 5 bases from J, with 11 bases between. This CDR3 comprises 13 residues. Germline CDR1 MNHNY, CDR2 SVGAGI (reference sequence). This CDR3 is CASSSGVGTEAFF. In nucleotides, the CDR3 is TGTGCCAGCAGTTCCGGGGTCGGGACTGAAGCTTTCTTT.

This clonotype has just a few counts. The chain uses TRBV7-9 and TRBJ2-5; D gene ambiguous. V was trimmed by 2 bases and J by 2 bases, leaving 9 bases between them. Germline V gene sequence: CDR1 SEHNR, CDR2 FQNEAQ (reference sequence). The CDR3 sequence is 14 residues long. The CDR3 DNA follows: TGTGCCAGCAGCTTAATGCGCGAACAAGAGACCCAGTACTTC. Translation gives CASSLMREQETQYF.

This clonotype was seen a handful of times. The chain links TRBV4-1 to TRBJ2-2; maybe TRBD1 (6 bases). The germline gives CDR1 MGHRA, CDR2 YSYEKL. This CDR3 has 14 residues. V shed 5 bases and J shed 7 bases, with 14 bases lying between them. The CDR3 coding sequence is TGCGCCAGCAGCGACGCCCAGGGGATCGGGGAGCTGTTTTTT. Translation gives CASSDAQGIGELFF.

The CDR3 here is CASSSQAGGLTDTQYF. CDR3 DNA sequence: TGTGCCAGCAGCTCCCAAGCGGGGGGGCTAACAGATACGCAGTATTTT. This chain joins TRBV13 and TRBJ2-3, with 10 nucleotides matching TRBD2. J was trimmed by 3 bases and V by 4 bases; bases with no gene match: 7. The CDR3 consists of 16 residues. Germline V gene data show CDR1 as PRHDT and CDR2 as FYEKMQ (reference sequence).

This clonotype was detected only a few times. V gene TRBV7-9 combines with J gene TRBJ2-6, with D unresolved. Trimming pared 5 bases from V and 1 base from J, leaving 6 bases between. Germline V gene lookup returns CDR1 SEHNR and CDR2 FQNEAQ (reference sequence). The CDR3 runs 14 residues. This chain's CDR3 is CASSASSGANVLTF. DNA for the CDR3: TGTGCCAGCAGCGCTTCATCTGGGGCCAACGTCCTGACTTTC. The full variable domain, rest sourced from reference TRBV7-9 and TRBJ2-6, is DTGVSQNPRHKITKRGQNVTFRCDPISEHNRLYWYRQTLGQGPEFLTYFQNEAQLEKSRLLSDRFSAERPKGSFSTLEIQRTEQGDSAMYLCASSASSGANVLTFGAGSRLTVL.

Many counts were recorded for this clonotype. J is TRBJ2-6 and V is TRBV6-2 or TRBV6-3, with D possibly matching TRBD1 (6 bases). The germline V gene has CDR1 MNHEY and CDR2 SVGEGT. The V and J ends lost 0 bases and 0 bases respectively, with 12 bases between them. The length of the CDR3 is 18 residues. CDR3 loop: CASSYSLGQNSGANVLTF. The CDR3, as DNA: TGTGCCAGCAGTTACTCCCTAGGACAGAACTCTGGGGCCAACGTCCTGACTTTC.

This sequence joins TRBV12-3 or TRBV12-4 and TRBJ1-2, with unresolved D. The CDR3 spans 13 residues. Between the trimmed V and J ends, which lost 0 bases and 4 bases, there was a span of 6 bases. In nucleotides, the CDR3 is TGTGCCAGCAGTTTAGCCCCTCCCTATGGCTACACCTTC. Translating gives CASSLAPPYGYTF.

The chain employs TRBV2 and TRBJ1-5; 10 nucleotides align to TRBD1. V shed 8 bases, J shed 0 bases, and the junction held 7 bases outside the gene matches. This CDR3 comprises 16 residues. CDR1 is SNHLY and CDR2 is FYNNEI in the germline V gene. The CDR3 nucleotides read TGTGCCAGCTCGGGACAGGGGAAATATAGCAATCAGCCCCAGCATTTT. Amino acid sequence: CASSGQGKYSNQPQHF.

This chain's CDR3 is CASSLASNTEAFF. CDR3 DNA: TGTGCCAGCAGTTTGGCATCGAACACTGAAGCTTTCTTT. The chain employs TRBV28 and TRBJ1-1; no clear D gene. The CDR3 has 13 amino acids. Germline values: CDR1 MDHEN, CDR2 SYDVKM. Deletions cut 3 bases from V and 1 base from J, with 6 bases between.